Below are 30 T cell receptor beta chains sequenced from a single sample in a study of beta chain features in type 1 diabetes. Notes on the study in general: TCRB CDR3s from Type 1 diabetes patients were moderately but significantly shorter in all four CD4+ subsets.

These TCRs' antigens remain unknown. Isolated RNA was reverse transcribed in full, so expressed TCRB transcripts were sequenced. Data came from immunoSEQ multiplex PCR; TCRdb stores just in-frame clones and leaves some out. This sample has a few hundred thousand clones, with under 20% found just once. Sequencing used naive CD4+ T cells from blood. All receptors come from a man aged 30 to 39 with type 1 diabetes.

This chain connects TRBV9 to TRBJ1-1; D is unresolved. The CDR3 sequence is 15 residues long. Germline CDR1 reads SGDLS; CDR2 reads YYNGEE. The ends were cut back, 0 bases at V and 2 bases at J, with 11 bases in the middle. The CDR3 DNA sequence: TGTGCCAGCAGCGTAGGGGTAGGGCTAAACACTGAAGCTTTCTTT. The encoded protein is CASSVGVGLNTEAFF.

In its sample, this clone was seen a few times. The chain uses TRBV15 and TRBJ2-7, with D possibly TRBD2 on 5 matching bases. V lost 6 bases, J lost 1 base, and 10 bases lay in between. Germline V gives CDR1 LNHNV, CDR2 YYDKDF (reference sequence). The CDR3 runs 13 residues. The CDR3 reads CATSKRDSYEQYF. The CDR3 nucleotides read TGTGCCACCAGTAAGAGGGATTCCTACGAGCAGTACTTC.

This clone was seen a few times. The genes are TRBV19 and TRBJ1-1; no clear D. Germline lookup yields CDR1 LNHDA and CDR2 SQIVND (reference sequence). There are 13 residues in the CDR3. Trimming took off 3 bases at V and 5 bases at J, with 10 bases between the two ends. CDR3 region: CASSIQAGTEAFF. CDR3 in DNA: TGTGCCAGTAGTATCCAGGCCGGGACTGAAGCTTTCTTT.

The CDR3 loop reads CATSRDSANRGQYF. CDR3 in DNA: TGTGCCACCAGCAGAGATAGCGCAAACAGAGGGCAGTACTTC. The rearrangement links TRBV15 to TRBJ2-7; weak D call: TRBD2 (5 bases). Germline V lookup: CDR1 LNHNV, CDR2 YYDKDF (reference sequence). This CDR3 region has 14 residues. V was pared by 0 bases and J by 9 bases, with 15 bases between.

Only a few counts were recorded for this clone. The chain employs TRBV7-9 and TRBJ2-1, with unresolved D. The germline gives CDR1 SEHNR, CDR2 FQNEAQ (reference sequence). CDR3 length: 13 residues. V was shortened by 3 bases and J by 6 bases, with 9 bases between the two germline ends. The CDR3 bases are TGTGCCAGCAGCTTCTGGGGAAGCAATGAGCAGTTCTTC. Its protein is CASSFWGSNEQFF.

This chain connects TRBV13 to TRBJ2-5; D remains ambiguous. The CDR3 extends over 13 amino acids. In germline, CDR1 is PRHDT, CDR2 FYEKMQ (reference sequence). Deletions cut 4 bases from V and 5 bases from J, with 11 bases between. The CDR3 protein is CASSSRVSETQYF. CDR3 DNA sequence: TGTGCCAGCAGCTCACGAGTATCGGAGACCCAGTACTTC.

The J gene is TRBJ2-1, the V gene TRBV13; 11 bases match TRBD2. The CDR3 runs 16 residues. Germline values: CDR1 PRHDT, CDR2 FYEKMQ (reference sequence). V was pared by 3 bases and J by 7 bases, with 8 bases of the junction left unmatched. CDR3 in amino acids: CASSFFPSGRRNEQFF. The CDR3 DNA follows: TGTGCCAGCAGCTTTTTTCCTAGCGGGAGGAGGAATGAGCAGTTCTTC.

Concerning this clone: The same CDR3 also results from other DNA sequences found in this sample. The chain is built from TRBV10-3 and TRBJ2-3; D is perhaps TRBD1 (6 bases). The CDR3 runs 14 residues. V lost 3 bases and J lost 1, with 8 bases in between. Germline CDR1 reads ENHRY; CDR2 reads SYGVKD. CDR3 nucleotide sequence: TGTGCCATCAGTGAATCAGGGGGCACAGATACGCAGTATTTT. Its translation is CAISESGGTDTQYF.

In its sample, this clone was seen a few times. V usage is TRBV13 and J usage is TRBJ2-2; unclear D gene. Germline V lookup: CDR1 PRHDT, CDR2 FYEKMQ (reference sequence). Trimming stripped 3 bases from V and 7 bases from J, with 6 bases between. CDR3 length: 12 amino acids. Here the CDR3 reads CASSFDLGELFF. The CDR3 DNA sequence: TGTGCCAGCAGCTTCGACCTCGGGGAGCTGTTTTTT.

The V call is TRBV30, the J call TRBJ2-1; 9 nucleotides line up with TRBD1. From germline, CDR1 is GTSNPN and CDR2 SVGIG (reference sequence). V lost 7 bases and J lost 3; bases outside the gene matches: 19. CDR3 size: 18 residues. CDR3 bases: TGTGCCTTAAACTTGGGACAGGGATTTTCTCCAGGCTACAATGAGCAGTTCTTC. Its protein product is CALNLGQGFSPGYNEQFF.

Concerning this clone: This specimen includes other DNA sequences encoding the same CDR3. The chain recombines TRBV28 with TRBJ2-7, with a weak D call TRBD1 (5 bases). V was pared by 5 bases and J by 1 base, with 9 bases between. Germline assignment: CDR1 MDHEN and CDR2 SYDVKM. The CDR3 extends over 13 amino acids. CDR3 coding DNA: TGTGCCAGCAGTCCCGGACAATCCTACGAGCAGTACTTC. This encodes CASSPGQSYEQYF.

J is TRBJ2-3 and V is TRBV27; the match to TRBD2 covers 9 bases. The germline CDR1 and CDR2 sequences are MNHEY and SMNVEV (reference sequence). The CDR3 is 14 amino acids. V lost 2 bases, J lost 6 bases, and 3 bases stayed unmatched. CDR3 sequence reads: CASSLLAGTDTQYF. In DNA form, the CDR3 reads TGTGCCAGCAGTTTACTAGCGGGAACTGATACGCAGTATTTT.

This clone has only a few counts. This chain uses TRBV7-2 with TRBJ2-1; D unclear. The germline V and J ends were trimmed by 5 bases and 10 bases, with 9 bases remaining between them. Germline V CDR1 and CDR2: SGHTA, FQGNSA. The CDR3 spans 11 residues. CDR3 amino acids: CASSISREQFF. The CDR3 region has the DNA TGTGCCAGCAGCATTAGTCGCGAGCAGTTCTTC.

This clone was detected only a few times. The rearrangement links TRBV25-1 to TRBJ2-5; 10 nucleotides align to TRBD1. Germline CDR1 and CDR2: MGHDK and SYGVNS. V shed 6 bases, J shed 4 bases, and the junction held 2 bases outside the gene matches. This CDR3 comprises 13 residues. As DNA, the CDR3 is TGTGCCAGCAGGAGGACAGGGGGAGAGACCCAGTACTTC. As protein: CASRRTGGETQYF.

V is TRBV9 and J is TRBJ2-1, with D perhaps TRBD2 (6 bases). Germline CDR1 SGDLS, CDR2 YYNGEE. V lost 2 bases, J lost 4 bases, and 16 bases lay in between. The CDR3 spans 16 residues. The CDR3: CASSVLGLGTYNEQFF. In DNA, the CDR3 is TGTGCCAGCAGCGTCCTAGGACTGGGGACTTACAATGAGCAGTTCTTC.

The chain joins TRBV7-9 to TRBJ2-3, with D tentatively TRBD2 (6 bases). CDR1 SEHNR and CDR2 FQNEAQ come from the germline V gene (reference sequence). The CDR3 length is 13 residues. V gave up 3 bases and J gave up 6 bases, with 10 bases separating them. CDR3 coding DNA: TGTGCCAGCAGCTTTAGCGGTGCTGATACGCAGTATTTT. It yields the protein CASSFSGADTQYF.

The sample holds a few counts of this clone. The same CDR3 arises from other DNA sequences in this sample as well. V gene TRBV29-1 combines with J gene TRBJ2-7; 11 bases line up with TRBD2. The V gene's germline CDR1 is SQVTM and CDR2 ANQGSEA. V dropped 6 bases and J dropped 1; count of bases not matched to a gene: 5. This CDR3 has 14 amino acids. The CDR3 is CSVTGTSGSYEQYF. CDR3 DNA: TGCAGCGTAACCGGGACTAGCGGTTCCTACGAGCAGTACTTC.

This sequence joins TRBV10-3 and TRBJ1-1; no definite D call. The CDR3 runs 14 residues. Trimming took off 4 bases at V and 4 bases at J, with 13 bases between the two ends. The germline V gene encodes CDR1 ENHRY and CDR2 SYGVKD. CDR3 bases: TGTGCCATCAGTGGCCGGACCGAGGCCACTGAAGCTTTCTTT. This gives the protein CAISGRTEATEAFF.

This clone was seen only a few times. The chain recombines TRBV5-1 with TRBJ2-7, with D maybe TRBD1 (6 bases). CDR1 SGHRS and CDR2 YFSETQ come from the germline V gene. This CDR3 spans 15 amino acids. Between the trimmed V and J ends, which lost 4 bases and 0 bases, there was a span of 14 bases. The CDR3 here is CASSAPPGASYEQYF. The CDR3 nucleotides read TGCGCCAGCAGCGCCCCGCCAGGGGCCTCCTACGAGCAGTACTTC.

The chain joins TRBV5-1 to TRBJ2-1; no firm D call. Germline V gene data show CDR1 as SGHRS and CDR2 as YFSETQ. There are 11 residues in the CDR3. Deletions cut 1 base from V and 7 bases from J, with 3 bases between. Here the CDR3 reads CASSLINEQFF. As DNA, the CDR3 is TGCGCCAGCAGCTTGATAAATGAGCAGTTCTTC.

The V gene is TRBV7-7, the J gene TRBJ1-3; D call uncertain. The germline V gene has CDR1 SSHAT and CDR2 FNYEAQ (reference sequence). The germline V and J ends were trimmed by 5 bases and 4 bases, with 12 bases remaining between them. The CDR3 spans 14 residues. The CDR3 region is CASSPGRVGNTIYF. CDR3 sequence (DNA): TGTGCCAGCAGCCCCGGCCGAGTGGGAAACACCATATATTTT.

In DNA form, the CDR3 reads TGTGCCAGCAGCGCGGGATCCTCCTACGAGCAGTACTTC. This encodes CASSAGSSYEQYF. The chain combines TRBV9 with TRBJ2-7; the D gene is possibly TRBD2 (5 bases). The CDR3 is 13 amino acids. The V and J ends lost 3 bases and 0 bases respectively, with 7 bases between them. Germline CDR1 reads SGDLS; CDR2 reads YYNGEE.

The V and J genes are TRBV28 and TRBJ2-7; no definite D call. This CDR3 is built from 13 residues. Germline CDR1 reads MDHEN; CDR2 reads SYDVKM. V was shortened by 9 bases and J by 1 base, with 13 bases between the two germline ends. In DNA form, the CDR3 reads TGTGCCAGTCGATATAGGAATTCCTACGAGCAGTACTTC. Its protein is CASRYRNSYEQYF.

The chain has TRBV29-1 and TRBJ1-1; D possibly corresponds to TRBD1 (5 bases). V lost 7 bases and J 5 bases, leaving 17 bases between the germline ends. In germline, CDR1 is SQVTM, CDR2 ANQGSEA. The CDR3 contains 13 residues. CDR3 sequence: CSGWYQGGTEAFF. The CDR3 region has the DNA TGCAGCGGGTGGTACCAGGGCGGAACTGAAGCTTTCTTT.

Only a few counts were recorded for this clone. V gene TRBV5-6 combines with J gene TRBJ2-3, with TRBD1 matching over 12 bases. The V and J ends lost 4 bases and 6 bases, in that order; junction bases with no gene match: 3. Germline V gene sequence: CDR1 SGHDT, CDR2 YYEEEE. The CDR3 is 14 amino acids. The DNA for the CDR3 is TGTGCCAGCAGCCCGGGACAGGGGGCCGATACGCAGTATTTT. Protein product: CASSPGQGADTQYF. The full variable domain, its missing parts supplied by reference TRBV5-6 and TRBJ2-3, is DAGVTQSPTHLIKTRGQQVTLRCSPKSGHDTVSWYQQALGQGPQFIFQYYEEEERQRGNFPDRFSGHQFPNYSSELNVNALLLGDSALYLCASSPGQGADTQYFGPGTRLTVL.

The chain carries TRBV19 and TRBJ2-7; possibly TRBD1 or TRBD2 for D (5 bases each). Trimming shortened V by 11 bases and J by 4 bases, and 15 bases separated the two germline ends. This CDR3 has 12 residues. Germline loops: CDR1 LNHDA, CDR2 SQIVND (reference sequence). The CDR3 nucleotides read TGTGCCTCCCGGGACGGCAATTACGAGCAGTACTTC. The encoded protein is CASRDGNYEQYF.

The gene calls are TRBV4-1 and TRBJ2-7, with TRBD1 matching over 7 bases. This CDR3 is built from 17 residues. V lost 0 bases to trimming and J lost 1 base; unmatched junction nucleotides: 9. The germline gives CDR1 MGHRA, CDR2 YSYEKL. The CDR3 protein is CASSQDVGQRPSYEQYF. For the CDR3, the DNA is TGCGCCAGCAGCCAAGATGTGGGACAGAGACCTTCCTACGAGCAGTACTTC.

The sample holds a few counts of this clone. The V and J genes are TRBV25-1 and TRBJ2-7; 7 bases line up with TRBD1. The germline CDR1 and CDR2 sequences are MGHDK and SYGVNS. There are 14 residues in the CDR3. V gave up 4 bases and J gave up 0 bases; unmatched junction bases: 3. The CDR3 loop is CASSARTGSYEQYF. The CDR3, as DNA: TGTGCCAGCAGTGCACGGACAGGCTCCTACGAGCAGTACTTC.

CDR3 bases: TGTGCCATCAGTGGACTCCGAGGCTACACCTTC. Its protein is CAISGLRGYTF. J is TRBJ1-2 and V is TRBV10-3; no reliable D call. Germline V gene sequence: CDR1 ENHRY, CDR2 SYGVKD. The CDR3 is 11 amino acids. Trimming left V 4 bases short and J 8 bases short, with 8 bases between.

The sample holds a few counts of this clone. The J gene is TRBJ2-3, the V gene TRBV23-1, with D possibly being TRBD1 (6 bases). TRBV23-1 carries the ORF label, with uncertain function. This CDR3 is built from 16 residues. The V end was cut by 0 bases, the J end by 6 bases, with 16 bases between. This chain's CDR3 is CASSQSGQGFRDTQYF. CDR3 sequence (DNA): TGCGCCAGCAGTCAATCGGGGCAGGGGTTTAGGGATACGCAGTATTTT.